Following are 10 T cell receptor beta chains from one sample sequenced in a study of control samples from healthy donors and cancer patients. TCRdb keeps only in-frame clones here, not all; method: immunoSEQ multiplex PCR. The repertoire holds 93,000 or so clones, with around 88% as singletons. The sequenced sample was PBMCs. All receptors derive from a man aged 55-75 years with lung cancer.

This chain uses TRBV19 with TRBJ1-2, with D unresolved. V was clipped by 7 bases and J by 0 bases, with 9 bases between them. The germline V gene encodes CDR1 LNHDA and CDR2 SQIVND (reference sequence). The CDR3 contains 13 residues. Written as DNA, the CDR3 is TGTGCCAGTATTCCAGCAGCTAACTATGGCTACACCTTC. It translates to CASIPAANYGYTF.

For this clone: Germline and junction disagree at one end, which may indicate a read error. The chain joins TRBV5-1 to TRBJ1-1, with D maybe TRBD1 (5 bases). CDR1 SGHRS and CDR2 YFSETQ come from the germline V gene. This CDR3 comprises 13 residues. The CDR3 spells CASSLGPNTAAFF. DNA of the CDR3: TGCGCCAGCAGCCTGGGGCCCAACACTGCAGCTTTCTTT. The entire variable domain, with the rest obtained from reference TRBV5-1 and TRBJ1-1, is as follows: KAGVTQTPRYLIKTRGQQVTLSCSPISGHRSVSWYQQTPGQGLQFLFEYFSETQRNKGNFPGRFSGRQFSNSRSEMNVSTLELGDSALYLCASSLGPNTAAFFGQGTRLTVV.

The V call is TRBV3-1 (or the pseudogene TRBV3-2), the J call TRBJ2-7; 10 bases align to TRBD1. The ends lost 4 bases at V and 6 bases at J; junction bases unmatched: 15. The CDR3 length is 17 residues. Germline V lookup: CDR1 LGHDT, CDR2 YNNKEL (reference sequence). CDR3 bases: TGTGCCAGCAGCCCCAATAGCGGGACAGGGGACGGGGGCGAGCAGTACGTC. Its translation: CASSPNSGTGDGGEQYV.

J is TRBJ2-4 and V is TRBV18, with 10 bases matching TRBD2. J was trimmed by 6 bases and V by 3 bases; bases with no gene match: 8. The length of the CDR3 is 16 residues. Germline-derived CDR1 and CDR2 are KGHSH and LQKENI. The CDR3 bases are TGTGCCAGCTCACCCCCCAGCGGGGGGGTTGGAAACATTCAGTACTTC. Translating gives CASSPPSGGVGNIQYF.

The chain employs TRBV5-8 and TRBJ2-3; tentatively, D is TRBD2 (5 bases). Germline CDR1 reads SGHTS; CDR2 reads YDEGEE. V lost 0 bases to trimming and J lost 1 base, with 12 bases between them. This CDR3 has 16 amino acids. CDR3 bases: TGTGCCAGCAGCTTGGCCGCTAGCACAGGCACAGATACGCAGTATTTT. This encodes CASSLAASTGTDTQYF.

The rearrangement links TRBV5-5 to TRBJ2-5; 7 nucleotides line up with TRBD1. CDR3 size: 14 residues. The germline V gene encodes CDR1 SGHKS and CDR2 YYEKEE (reference sequence). V shed 4 bases, J shed 5 bases, and the junction held 8 bases outside the gene matches. CDR3 in amino acids: CASSAPQGTETQYF. The CDR3 bases are TGTGCCAGCAGCGCACCACAGGGGACGGAGACCCAGTACTTC.

DNA for the CDR3: TGTGCCTGGAGTGCTTACCTCATGAACACTGAAGCTTTCTTT. It encodes CAWSAYLMNTEAFF. The chain joins TRBV30 to TRBJ1-1; D remains ambiguous. CDR1 is GTSNPN, CDR2 SVGIG, per germline (reference sequence). The CDR3 has 14 residues. V lost 1 base and J 0 bases, leaving 9 bases between the germline ends. The full variable domain, its missing parts supplied by reference TRBV30 and TRBJ1-1, is SQTIHQWPATLVQPVGSPLSLECTVEGTSNPNLYWYRQAAGRGLQLLFYSVGIGQISSEVPQNLSASRPQDRQFILSSKKLLLSDSGFYLCAWSAYLMNTEAFFGQGTRLTVV.

This clone was seen once. The chain carries TRBV7-3 and TRBJ2-5; TRBD2 aligns across 8 bases. The length of the CDR3 is 15 residues. J lost 5 bases, V lost 6 bases, and 11 bases had no gene match. CDR1 is SGHTA and CDR2 is FQGTGA in the germline V gene. The CDR3: CASSIGGGRRETQYF. DNA for the CDR3: TGTGCCAGCAGTATAGGCGGGGGGCGCAGGGAGACCCAGTACTTC.

The chain recombines TRBV5-8 with TRBJ1-5; a weak D match, TRBD1 (5 bases). This CDR3 has 16 residues. V was trimmed by 2 bases and J by 1 base, leaving 13 bases between them. In germline, CDR1 is SGHTS, CDR2 YDEGEE. CDR3 amino acids: CASSLLLGVSNQPQHF. Written as DNA, the CDR3 is TGTGCCAGCAGCTTACTCTTAGGGGTGAGCAATCAGCCCCAGCATTTT.

The chain links TRBV29-1 to TRBJ1-2, with D uncertain. Per the germline V gene, CDR1 is SQVTM and CDR2 is ANQGSEA. The CDR3 spans 11 residues. The V and J ends lost 4 bases and 11 bases respectively, with 14 bases between them. Written as DNA, the CDR3 is TGCAGCGTTGTATATATGGGAGGGTACACCTTC. Protein sequence: CSVVYMGGYTF.